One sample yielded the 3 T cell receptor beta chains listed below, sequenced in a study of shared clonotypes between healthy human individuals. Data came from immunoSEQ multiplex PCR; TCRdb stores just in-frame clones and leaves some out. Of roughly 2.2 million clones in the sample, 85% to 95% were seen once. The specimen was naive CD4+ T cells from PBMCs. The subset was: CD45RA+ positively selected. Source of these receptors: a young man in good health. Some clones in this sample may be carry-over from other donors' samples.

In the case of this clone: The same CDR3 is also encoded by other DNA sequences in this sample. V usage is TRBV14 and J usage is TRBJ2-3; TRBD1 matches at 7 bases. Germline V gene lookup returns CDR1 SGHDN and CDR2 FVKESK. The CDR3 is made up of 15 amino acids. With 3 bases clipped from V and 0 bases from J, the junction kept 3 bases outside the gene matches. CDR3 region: CASSQRGPSTDTQYF. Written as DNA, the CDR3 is TGTGCCAGCAGCCAGAGGGGGCCAAGCACAGATACGCAGTATTTT.

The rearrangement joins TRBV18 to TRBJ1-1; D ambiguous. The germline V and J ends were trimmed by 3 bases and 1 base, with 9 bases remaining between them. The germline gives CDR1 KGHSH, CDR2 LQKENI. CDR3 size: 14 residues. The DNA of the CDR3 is TGTGCCAGCTCACCTCAGAGACCGAACACTGAAGCTTTCTTT. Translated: CASSPQRPNTEAFF.

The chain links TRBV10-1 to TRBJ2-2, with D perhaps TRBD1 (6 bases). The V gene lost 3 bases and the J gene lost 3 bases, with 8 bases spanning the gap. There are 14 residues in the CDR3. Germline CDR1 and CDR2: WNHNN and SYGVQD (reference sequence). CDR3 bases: TGCGCCAGCAGTGAAACAGGGCACACCGGGGAGCTGTTTTTT. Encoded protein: CASSETGHTGELFF.